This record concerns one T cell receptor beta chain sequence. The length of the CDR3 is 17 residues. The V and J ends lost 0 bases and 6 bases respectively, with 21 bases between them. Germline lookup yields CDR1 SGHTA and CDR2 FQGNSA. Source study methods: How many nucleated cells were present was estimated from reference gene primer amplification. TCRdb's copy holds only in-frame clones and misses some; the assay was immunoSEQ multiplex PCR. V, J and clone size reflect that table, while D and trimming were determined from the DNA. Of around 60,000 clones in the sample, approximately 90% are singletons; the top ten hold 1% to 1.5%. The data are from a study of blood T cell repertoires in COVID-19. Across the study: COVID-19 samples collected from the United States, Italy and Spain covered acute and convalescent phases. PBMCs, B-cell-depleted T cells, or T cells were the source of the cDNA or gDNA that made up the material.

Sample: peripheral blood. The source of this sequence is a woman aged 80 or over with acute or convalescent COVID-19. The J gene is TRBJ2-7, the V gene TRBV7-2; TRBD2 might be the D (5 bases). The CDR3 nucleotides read TGTGCCAGCAGCTTAGCGGCCCCGAACGTCGGGAAGGGCGAGCAGTACTTC. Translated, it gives CASSLAAPNVGKGEQYF.